This T cell receptor (beta chain) is from a study of T-cell reconstitution after alpha-beta-depleted transplantation in children (dated by TCRdb to the mid-2010s). Describing the broader study: Using TCR repertoire profiling, the study quantitatively followed how T-cell immune reconstitution unfolded in children after TCRalphabeta/CD19-depleted allogeneic hematopoietic cell transplantation.

This specimen's treatment or condition label, interpreted: allogeneic hematopoietic cell transplantation with graft depleted of TCRalphabeta T cells and CD19 B cells. The transplant recipients were children given TCRalphabeta/CD19-depleted allogeneic hematopoietic cell grafts. As regards this clonotype: Its antigen specificity is not known. Base qualities are not provided; no much larger clone lies one nucleotide away.

Library creation used PCR. Sequencing relied on an Illumina HiSeq 2500. To normalize quantification of the TCRbeta repertoire, the TCR libraries were built with molecular barcoding that relied on unique molecular identifiers. The raw public data were reprocessed by TCRdb itself: fastp quality trimming at Q25, MiXCR clonotype calling, in-frame beta chains only. Every CDR3 protein is listed once, alongside the most common genes and DNA of its rows. This sample is represented by 70,000 to 95,000 distinct CDR3 sequences; around 18% of them were singletons. The ten top clones hold 51% of the sample. The study at large found these results: The apparently early recovery of alphabetaT-cell counts about two months after transplant reportedly depended on only several hundred rapidly expanded clones that came from non-depleted graft cells. In some patients, high TCRbeta diversity at day 60 was attributed to recipient T cells and intrathymic progenitors that had survived conditioning. Over the following months the frequencies of hyperexpanded clones went down, and after one year T-cell counts and TCRbeta diversity were mostly credited to newly produced T cells.

CDR1 and CDR2, per the germline V gene (reference sequence), are WNHNN and SYGVQD. Trimming accounts for 7 bases at V and 0 bases at J, while the number of junction bases matched to no gene is 4. The CDR3 measures 14 amino acids from cysteine to phenylalanine. Of the read, only the CDR3 DNA is kept; its 42 bases are in frame from base 1. The chain is encoded by TRBV10-1 joined to TRBJ2-3, with 7 central nucleotides matching TRBD1. The sample consisted of PBMCs, mostly from graft donor cells, taken 360 days after TCRalphabeta/CD19-depleted stem cell transplant. The receptor comes from a male patient aged 2-15 years who had a stem cell transplant for acute lymphoblastic leukemia, so the T cells may come from the graft donor. The CDR3 amino acid sequence is: CASKRDRSTDTQYF. The DNA sequence is as follows: TGCGCCAGCAAAAGGGACAGAAGCACAGATACGCAGTATTTT.